Sequencing of this T cell receptor beta chain was carried out in a study of blood T cell repertoires in COVID-19. Study in general: Acute and convalescent COVID-19 samples came from the United States, Italy and Spain. PBMCs, B-cell-depleted T cells, or T cells were the source of the cDNA or gDNA that made up the material.

Original processing notes: From reference gene primer amplification, estimates of nucleated cell counts were derived. TCRdb's copy holds only in-frame clones and misses some; the assay was immunoSEQ multiplex PCR. Clonal size and the V and J genes are those of that table, whereas D and trimming came from the DNA. This sample has a few hundred thousand clones, with 75% to 90% found just once. From germline, CDR1 is MNHEY and CDR2 SMNVEV (reference sequence). CDR3 length: 16 amino acids. With 7 bases removed from V and 0 bases from J, the gap between germline ends came to 17 bases. Seattle participants joined during active infection and were tracked over time.

The clonotype comes from a woman aged 65 to 85 with COVID-19, enrolled during active disease. The material sequenced was peripheral blood. This chain connects TRBV27 to TRBJ2-3, with D maybe TRBD1 (6 bases). CDR3 in amino acids: CASKTGNRASTDTQYF. The CDR3 nucleotides are TGTGCCAGCAAGACTGGGAACAGGGCTAGCACAGATACGCAGTATTTT.